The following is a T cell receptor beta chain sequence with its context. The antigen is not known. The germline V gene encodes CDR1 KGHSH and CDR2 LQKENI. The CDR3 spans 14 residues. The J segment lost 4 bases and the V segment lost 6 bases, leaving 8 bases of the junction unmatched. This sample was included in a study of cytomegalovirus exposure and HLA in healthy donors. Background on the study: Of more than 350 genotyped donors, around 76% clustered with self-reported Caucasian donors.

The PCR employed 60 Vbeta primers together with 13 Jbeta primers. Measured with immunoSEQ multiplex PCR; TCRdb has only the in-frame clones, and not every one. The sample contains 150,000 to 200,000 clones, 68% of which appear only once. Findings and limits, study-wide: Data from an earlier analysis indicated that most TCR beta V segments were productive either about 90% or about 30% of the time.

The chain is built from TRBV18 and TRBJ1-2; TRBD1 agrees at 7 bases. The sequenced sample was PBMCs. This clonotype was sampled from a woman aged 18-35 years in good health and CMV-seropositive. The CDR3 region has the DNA TGTGCCAGCTCCCGGGACAGCGTCCTCTATGGCTACACCTTC. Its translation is CASSRDSVLYGYTF. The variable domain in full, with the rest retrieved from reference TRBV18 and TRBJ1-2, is NAGVMQNPRHLVRRRGQEARLRCSPMKGHSHVYWYRQLPEEGLKFMVYLQKENIIDESGMPKERFSAEFPKEGPSILRIQQVVRGDSAAYFCASSRDSVLYGYTFGSGTRLTVV.